The 31 T cell receptor beta chains below were found in one sample sequenced in a study of shared clonotypes between healthy human individuals. The assay was immunoSEQ multiplex PCR, and TCRdb's table has in-frame clones only and misses some. The table has about 490,000 clones, about 72% seen once. Material: PBMCs. These TCRs come from a woman in her thirties or forties in good health. Some clones in this sample may be carry-over from other donors' samples.

With respect to this clone: A much larger clone lies a single base off, so this may be a read error. The J gene is TRBJ2-5, the V gene TRBV5-4; the match to TRBD2 covers 8 bases. Germline lookup yields CDR1 SGHNT and CDR2 YYREEE (reference sequence). The CDR3 totals 15 residues. The junction had 10 bases not matched to a gene; V was cut back by 1 base and J by 8 bases. The CDR3 DNA sequence: TGTGCCAGCAGCTTGAAGCGGGAGACCCCAGGAACCCAGTACTTC. The encoded protein is CASSLKRETPGTQYF.

This chain connects TRBV5-4 to TRBJ1-1; the D is unclear. The germline gives CDR1 SGHNT, CDR2 YYREEE (reference sequence). V lost 4 bases and J 1 base, leaving 8 bases between the germline ends. The CDR3 totals 13 residues. CDR3 bases: TGTGCCAGCAGCCCCAGAGGGAACACTGAAGCTTTCTTT. The encoded protein is CASSPRGNTEAFF.

The CDR3 sequence: CASSAGGSYNEQFF. CDR3 nucleotide sequence: TGTGCCAGCAGTGCCGGAGGTTCCTACAATGAGCAGTTCTTC. The rearrangement links TRBV6-1 to TRBJ2-1; D perhaps matches TRBD2 (5 bases). Germline V gene data show CDR1 as MNHNS and CDR2 as SASEGT. There are 14 residues in the CDR3. V shed 4 bases and J shed 1 base, with 8 bases lying between them.

The CDR3 DNA reads TGTGCCAGCAGTCCTCCCCGGGACAGGGGAGTCGATGAGCAGTTCTTC. The encoded protein is CASSPPRDRGVDEQFF. The rearrangement links TRBV28 to TRBJ2-1; the match to TRBD1 covers 10 bases. V trimming: 5 bases; J trimming: 8 bases; junction bases outside the gene matches: 12. The CDR3 contains 16 residues. Germline CDR1 and CDR2: MDHEN and SYDVKM.

The chain is built from TRBV6-4 and TRBJ2-3, with 9 bases lining up with TRBD2. The CDR3 is 15 amino acids. In germline, CDR1 is MRHNA, CDR2 SNTAGT. The V gene end was trimmed by 0 bases and the J gene end by 5 bases; junction bases not matched to a gene: 3. The CDR3 is CASSDSLAGVDTQYF. For the CDR3, the DNA is TGTGCCAGCAGTGACTCCTTAGCGGGAGTAGATACGCAGTATTTT.

The V and J genes are TRBV5-1 and TRBJ1-2, with D maybe TRBD1 (5 bases). Trimming left V 4 bases short and J 3 bases short, with 16 bases between. CDR1 is SGHRS and CDR2 is YFSETQ in the germline V gene. CDR3 length: 15 amino acids. The CDR3 loop reads CASSPRGRRDYGYTF. The CDR3 bases are TGCGCCAGCAGCCCCCGGGGCAGGCGGGACTATGGCTACACCTTC.

The V gene is TRBV6-5, the J gene TRBJ2-3; no definite D call. The CDR3 sequence is 14 residues long. Germline CDR1 and CDR2: MNHEY and SVGAGI. V lost 6 bases to trimming and J lost 1 base, with 11 bases between them. The DNA of the CDR3 is TGTGCCAGCAGCCAGTCTTGGGGCACAGATACGCAGTATTTT. As protein: CASSQSWGTDTQYF.

This clone has just a few counts. V is TRBV4-1 and J is TRBJ1-5, with TRBD1 as a possible D gene (5 bases). V gave up 4 bases and J gave up 6 bases, with 13 bases separating them. The CDR3 is 14 amino acids. Germline V gene data show CDR1 as MGHRA and CDR2 as YSYEKL. The CDR3 bases are TGCGCCAGCAGCCCCGTGGGGGGAGGTCAGCCCCAGCATTTT. As protein: CASSPVGGGQPQHF.

This chain connects TRBV2 to TRBJ2-6, with 8 positions matching TRBD2. Germline CDR1 and CDR2: SNHLY and FYNNEI. The CDR3 loop spans 16 amino acids. Trimming took 7 bases from V and 12 from J; bases not matched to a gene: 17. This chain's CDR3 is CASTLSGSPFQGVLTF. In DNA form, the CDR3 reads TGTGCCAGCACCCTAAGCGGGAGCCCCTTTCAAGGCGTCCTGACTTTC.

The chain has TRBV18 and TRBJ2-3; D might be TRBD1 (5 bases). Per germline, CDR1 KGHSH and CDR2 LQKENI. The V and J ends lost 0 bases and 0 bases respectively, with 7 bases between them. This CDR3 has 15 residues. CDR3 sequence reads: CASSPPTASTDTQYF. The DNA of the CDR3 is TGTGCCAGCTCACCACCGACAGCTAGCACAGATACGCAGTATTTT.

This clone occurred a few times. The CDR3: CASSFGFGRSNQPQHF. The CDR3 nucleotides read TGTGCCAGCAGCTTTGGATTTGGTCGTAGCAATCAGCCCCAGCATTTT. The V call is TRBV5-5, the J call TRBJ1-5, with D unclear. This CDR3 region has 16 residues. The germline V gene has CDR1 SGHKS and CDR2 YYEKEE (reference sequence). Trimming stripped 2 bases from V and 0 bases from J, with 12 bases between.

The chain joins TRBV7-9 to TRBJ2-5; weak D call: TRBD1 (6 bases). CDR3 length: 16 amino acids. Germline CDR1 is SEHNR and CDR2 is FQNEAQ (reference sequence). V lost 1 base to trimming and J lost 5 bases, with 17 bases between them. In nucleotides, the CDR3 is TGTGCCAGCAGCTTAGAACAGGGAAATGGTGGTGAGACCCAGTACTTC. Encoded protein: CASSLEQGNGGETQYF.

This clone was seen repeatedly, ten times or more. This rearrangement joins TRBV28 to TRBJ1-3; D is uncertain. The CDR3 runs 16 residues. Germline V gene lookup returns CDR1 MDHEN and CDR2 SYDVKM. Trimming removed 8 bases from V and 2 bases from J, with 19 bases in between. In DNA form, the CDR3 reads TGTGCCAGCCACCGCCCAGGCGGAGACACTGGAAACACCATATATTTT. It specifies CASHRPGGDTGNTIYF. The whole variable domain, filled in from reference TRBV28 and TRBJ1-3, reads DVKVTQSSRYLVKRTGEKVFLECVQDMDHENMFWYRQDPGLGLRLIYFSYDVKMKEKGDIPEGYSVSREKKERFSLILESASTNQTSMYLCASHRPGGDTGNTIYFGEGSWLTVV.

This clone was detected a few times. The V gene is TRBV19, the J gene TRBJ1-2; TRBD1 agrees at 7 bases. V gave up 6 bases and J gave up 2 bases; unmatched junction bases: 6. Germline lookup yields CDR1 LNHDA and CDR2 SQIVND (reference sequence). CDR3 length: 14 residues. The CDR3 region has the DNA TGTGCCAGTAGGCCGCAACAGGGGAACTATGGCTACACCTTC. Its translation is CASRPQQGNYGYTF.

The DNA for the CDR3 is TGTGCCAGCAGCCCGACAGGGGTAGCTTTCTTT. It specifies CASSPTGVAFF. V gene TRBV7-9 combines with J gene TRBJ1-1, with 8 bases matching TRBD1. Germline V lookup: CDR1 SEHNR, CDR2 FQNEAQ (reference sequence). This CDR3 spans 11 amino acids. V was pared by 5 bases and J by 10 bases, with 3 bases of the junction left unmatched.

The rearrangement links TRBV18 to TRBJ1-6, with D possibly matching TRBD1 (6 bases). Trimming took off 3 bases at V and 9 bases at J, with 18 bases between the two ends. Germline loops: CDR1 KGHSH, CDR2 LQKENI. CDR3 size: 16 residues. Here the CDR3 reads CASSPGGGRRASPLHF. The CDR3 coding sequence is TGTGCCAGCTCACCCGGGGGGGGCAGGCGCGCTTCACCCCTCCACTTT. Drawing the rest from reference TRBV18 and TRBJ1-6, the complete variable domain is NAGVMQNPRHLVRRRGQEARLRCSPMKGHSHVYWYRQLPEEGLKFMVYLQKENIIDESGMPKERFSAEFPKEGPSILRIQQVVRGDSAAYFCASSPGGGRRASPLHFGNGTRLTVT.

This chain links TRBV18 with TRBJ1-1; 10 nucleotides align to TRBD1. With 2 bases clipped from V and 2 bases from J, the junction kept 2 bases outside the gene matches. In germline, CDR1 is KGHSH, CDR2 LQKENI. CDR3 length: 15 residues. DNA of the CDR3: TGTGCCAGCTCACCAGGGACAGGGGAAAACACTGAAGCTTTCTTT. Its protein is CASSPGTGENTEAFF.

The chain recombines TRBV18 with TRBJ2-3; 7 nucleotides align to TRBD2. The CDR3 is 15 amino acids. V trimming: 5 bases; J trimming: 0 bases; junction bases outside the gene matches: 5. Germline CDR1 is KGHSH and CDR2 is LQKENI. The CDR3 region is CASSNLAESTDTQYF. As DNA, the CDR3 is TGTGCCAGCTCAAATCTAGCGGAAAGCACAGATACGCAGTATTTT.

The gene calls are TRBV19 and TRBJ1-2; no reliable D call. V was cut by 3 bases and J by 5 bases, with 13 bases left in between. CDR1 and CDR2 (germline): LNHDA, SQIVND (reference sequence). The CDR3 has 14 amino acids. Here the CDR3 DNA reads TGTGCCAGTAGTATGCAGCTCAACGGTTATGGCTACACCTTC. This sequence encodes CASSMQLNGYGYTF.

The chain joins TRBV5-1 to TRBJ2-1; 16 nucleotides match TRBD2. The CDR3 runs 15 residues. The V segment lost 0 bases and the J segment 12 bases; nucleotides outside the gene matches: 3. Germline CDR1 and CDR2: SGHRS and YFSETQ. CDR3 in DNA: TGCGCCAGCAGCTTGGAGGGGACTAGCGGGAGGGGGCAGTTCTTC. The encoded protein is CASSLEGTSGRGQFF.

This sequence joins TRBV5-4 and TRBJ2-5, with TRBD1 identical over 9 bases. Near its end, the DNA agrees better with TRBJ2-7, so the J call may be wrong. The CDR3 loop spans 15 amino acids. Germline CDR1 SGHNT, CDR2 YYREEE (reference sequence). CDR3 in DNA: TGTGCCAGCAGCTCGAGGACAGGGGAGACCTACGAGCAGTACTTC. Amino acids: CASSSRTGETYEQYF.

The chain combines TRBV4-1 with TRBJ2-1; 7 positions match TRBD1. The CDR3 loop spans 14 amino acids. The germline V gene has CDR1 MGHRA and CDR2 YSYEKL. Unmatched junction bases numbered 8, after V lost 5 bases and J lost 7 bases. The CDR3 nucleotides are TGCGCCAGCAGCGCTGTGGCCAGGGGGAATGAGCAGTTCTTC. Protein: CASSAVARGNEQFF.

The chain employs TRBV6-1 and TRBJ1-1, with D possibly being TRBD1 (5 bases). V was clipped by 7 bases and J by 10 bases, with 13 bases between them. The CDR3 has 11 residues. The germline CDR1 and CDR2 sequences are MNHNS and SASEGT. The CDR3 DNA reads as TGTGCCAGCACCGCGGGAGGGGCAGCTTTCTTT. It codes for CASTAGGAAFF.

A remark on this clone: A far larger clone is one base from this, pointing to a likely read error. In the same sample, other DNA sequences code for this CDR3. V usage is TRBV27 and J usage is TRBJ2-1, with 9 positions matching TRBD2. V was pared by 7 bases and J by 7 bases, with 11 bases of the junction left unmatched. This CDR3 has 15 amino acids. Germline CDR1 reads MNHEY; CDR2 reads SMNVEV (reference sequence). The CDR3 sequence: CASTQTSGGDNEQFF. In DNA, the CDR3 is TGTGCCAGCACCCAGACTAGCGGAGGGGATAATGAGCAGTTCTTC.

The rearrangement uses TRBV5-5 and TRBJ2-7; 8 bases line up with TRBD1. Germline V gene sequence: CDR1 SGHKS, CDR2 YYEKEE (reference sequence). There are 13 residues in the CDR3. With V trimmed by 3 bases and J by 2 bases, 1 base remained unmatched. The CDR3 loop reads CASSSDRAYEQYF. CDR3 DNA: TGTGCCAGCAGCTCGGACAGGGCCTACGAGCAGTACTTC.

This rearrangement joins TRBV7-9 to TRBJ1-5, with D perhaps TRBD1 (5 bases). The V gene lost 7 bases and the J gene lost 0 bases, with 22 bases spanning the gap. This CDR3 is built from 18 residues. Per germline, CDR1 SEHNR and CDR2 FQNEAQ (reference sequence). CDR3 in amino acids: CASNPTGTGKYSNQPQHF. CDR3 DNA: TGTGCCAGCAATCCCACCGGGACGGGAAAGTATAGCAATCAGCCCCAGCATTTT.

As concerns this clone: A single base separates this from a much larger clone, so it may be a read error. This CDR3 is also generated by other DNA sequences in the sample. The CDR3 is CASSEQGYEQYF. DNA of the CDR3: TGTGCCAGCAGTGAACAGGGGTACGAGCAGTACTTC. This chain links TRBV2 with TRBJ2-7; D is perhaps TRBD1 (6 bases). The CDR3 covers 12 residues. Trimming took off 2 bases at V and 4 bases at J, with 6 bases between the two ends. CDR1 is SNHLY and CDR2 is FYNNEI in the germline V gene.

The chain employs TRBV5-1 and TRBJ1-2; 9 bases fit TRBD1. Germline V gene data show CDR1 as SGHRS and CDR2 as YFSETQ. V lost 3 bases to trimming and J lost 6 bases; unmatched junction nucleotides: 9. The CDR3 loop spans 15 amino acids. CDR3 loop: CASSSTGTGKDGYTF. The CDR3 nucleotides are TGCGCCAGCAGCTCCACCGGGACAGGGAAGGATGGCTACACCTTC.

With respect to this clone: The junction and the germline gene differ at one end; a read error may be behind it. The rearrangement uses TRBV6-5 and TRBJ1-1; D is perhaps TRBD1 (6 bases). The CDR3 contains 13 residues. Germline V lookup: CDR1 MNHEY, CDR2 SVGAGI. CDR3 in amino acids: CVSSLRGNTEAFF. The CDR3 bases are TGTGTCAGCAGTCTCAGGGGGAACACTGAAGCTTTCTTT.

This clone showed up just a few times. The J gene is TRBJ2-5, the V gene TRBV5-6; D possibly matches TRBD1 or TRBD2 (5 bases each). Trimming removed 6 bases from V and 2 bases from J, with 17 bases in between. CDR3 size: 15 residues. The germline V gene has CDR1 SGHDT and CDR2 YYEEEE. Here the CDR3 DNA reads TGTGCCAGCACCGCCTTTTGGGGGTGGCAAGAGACCCAGTACTTC. This codes for CASTAFWGWQETQYF.

V is TRBV7-3 and J is TRBJ2-7, with 12 bases lining up with TRBD2. V lost 5 bases to trimming and J lost 1 base; unmatched junction nucleotides: 3. The CDR3 totals 15 residues. Germline loops: CDR1 SGHTA, CDR2 FQGTGA. The CDR3 DNA is TGTGCCAGCAGCCTCACTAGCGGGAGGTCCTACGAGCAGTACTTC. This translates into CASSLTSGRSYEQYF.